These T cell receptor beta chains were read from a single sample in a study of cytomegalovirus exposure and HLA in healthy donors. Assay used: immunoSEQ multiplex PCR; TCRdb lists only in-frame clones, some missing. Of about 200,000 clones detected, around 77% appear once; the ten largest clones hold 2.9%. The material sequenced was PBMCs. The receptors stem from a woman between 25 and 40 years old in good health and CMV-seronegative. CDR3s leave out the opening cysteine and the closing phenylalanine or tryptophan. The D gene is left open where the match is weak.

D gene | J gene | V gene | CDR3 protein
NA | TRBJ1-4 | TRBV25-1 | ASSERGGREKLF
NA | TRBJ2-2 | TRBV9 | ASSVNGGELF
TRBD1 | TRBJ2-7 | TRBV6-1 | ASSEGQGIYEQY
NA | TRBJ2-7 | TRBV21-1 | ASSCDAGPYEQY
NA | TRBJ1-4 | TRBV7-9 | SSRLGREKLF
TRBD2 | TRBJ2-7 | TRBV28 | ASSLHQDGRGEQY
TRBD1 | TRBJ1-1 | TRBV7-3 | ASSQYRGFSVNTEAF
TRBD2 | TRBJ2-7 | TRBV27 | ASSLSFSGSRSGEQY
TRBD1 | TRBJ2-7 | TRBV6-5 | ASSYSIGTVSYEQY
TRBD2 | TRBJ2-7 | TRBV19 | ATSGRHPTDEQY
TRBD1 | TRBJ2-2 | TRBV5-1 | ASSQGQGDPGELF
TRBD1 | TRBJ2-7 | TRBV7-7 | ASSLGTVSSYEQY
TRBD1 | TRBJ2-7 | TRBV11-2 | ASSLDYRGPYEQY
NA | TRBJ2-6 | TRBV6-1 | ASTQRRAGANVLT
NA | TRBJ1-4 | TRBV15 | ATSRVRGAFEKLF
NA | TRBJ2-7 | TRBV5-1 | ASSFGGKSYEQY